A single sample gave rise to the 29 T cell receptor beta chains below, sequenced in a study of T cell responses to AZD1222 COVID-19 vaccine. Clones were sequenced by immunoSEQ multiplex PCR, and TCRdb holds only the in-frame ones, with some missing. The profile covers 200,000 or so clones, with approximately 95% appearing a single time and 0.95% to 1.1% taken by the ten largest. Sequences were derived from peripheral blood, sampled 28 days after the second AZD1222 dose. These TCRs come from an adult who received the AZD1222 COVID-19 vaccine.

V gene TRBV25-1 combines with J gene TRBJ1-1; TRBD1 matches 7 bases. The germline V gene encodes CDR1 MGHDK and CDR2 SYGVNS. V shed 2 bases, J shed 4 bases, and the junction held 4 bases outside the gene matches. The length of the CDR3 is 14 residues. CDR3 loop: CASSETGALTEAFF. CDR3 sequence (DNA): TGTGCCAGCAGTGAAACAGGGGCGCTCACTGAAGCTTTCTTT.

The rearrangement uses TRBV11-3 and TRBJ2-7; D is uncertain. Germline CDR1 reads SGHNT; CDR2 reads YENEEA. The CDR3 consists of 13 residues. The V and J ends lost 3 bases and 0 bases respectively, with 6 bases between them. CDR3 DNA sequence: TGTGCCAGCAGCTTTGGCCGCTCCTACGAGCAGTACTTC. This encodes CASSFGRSYEQYF.

The chain recombines TRBV27 with TRBJ1-1; D unclear. CDR3 length: 11 residues. Per germline, CDR1 MNHEY and CDR2 SMNVEV (reference sequence). The ends were cut back, 8 bases at V and 6 bases at J, with 10 bases in the middle. The CDR3 sequence: CASFQTPEAFF. The CDR3 region has the DNA TGTGCCAGCTTTCAGACCCCTGAAGCTTTCTTT.

The chain has TRBV5-1 and TRBJ1-1; D is ambiguous. The CDR3 contains 19 residues. The germline V gene has CDR1 SGHRS and CDR2 YFSETQ. Trimming removed 0 bases at V and 0 bases at J, with 21 bases between. In nucleotides, the CDR3 is TGCGCCAGCAGCTTGGAGGGTCGAGGGCGGGCCTATATGAACACTGAAGCTTTCTTT. This codes for CASSLEGRGRAYMNTEAFF.

The V call is TRBV6-5, the J call TRBJ2-1; TRBD2 aligns across 9 bases. V lost 10 bases and J lost 5; bases outside the gene matches: 9. Germline CDR1 and CDR2: MNHEY and SVGAGI. The CDR3 sequence is 14 residues long. CDR3 loop: CATQSGGRNNEQFF. The CDR3 DNA reads TGTGCCACCCAGAGCGGGGGGCGGAACAATGAGCAGTTCTTC.

The rearrangement uses TRBV6-4 and TRBJ2-5, with 10 nucleotides matching TRBD2. Germline CDR1 MRHNA, CDR2 SNTAGT. The CDR3 is 16 residues long. V was clipped by 5 bases and J by 3 bases; unmatched bases: 9. CDR3 sequence (DNA): TGTGCCAGCAGTCGGGCTAGCGGGGGCTTGAAAGAGACCCAGTACTTC. Translating gives CASSRASGGLKETQYF.

The CDR3 DNA reads as TGCGCCAGCAGAGGACAGGGCCGAAGCTCCTATAATTCACCCCTCCACTTT. Translating gives CASRGQGRSSYNSPLHF. The V call is TRBV10-1, the J call TRBJ1-6; 8 bases agree with TRBD1. The germline V gene encodes CDR1 WNHNN and CDR2 SYGVQD (reference sequence). The CDR3 has 17 amino acids. V lost 6 bases, J lost 0 bases, and 7 bases stayed unmatched.

The V and J genes are TRBV25-1 and TRBJ2-7; D tentatively reads TRBD1 or TRBD2 (5 bases each). Germline CDR1 and CDR2: MGHDK and SYGVNS. The CDR3 runs 14 residues. V lost 6 bases and J 2 bases, leaving 14 bases between the germline ends. In DNA, the CDR3 is TGTGCCAGCAGAGGGACGGTGATTCCCTACGAGCAGTACTTC. This codes for CASRGTVIPYEQYF.

The chain couples TRBV19 to TRBJ1-1, with D perhaps matching TRBD1 (6 bases). This CDR3 spans 16 amino acids. The germline V gene encodes CDR1 LNHDA and CDR2 SQIVND (reference sequence). V was pared by 3 bases and J by 4 bases, with 18 bases between. CDR3 sequence: CASSILQGRGTTEAFF. The DNA for the CDR3 is TGTGCCAGTAGTATTTTGCAGGGGCGCGGGACCACTGAAGCTTTCTTT.

The rearrangement joins TRBV4-3 to TRBJ2-1, with 8 bases aligning to TRBD2. The CDR3 is made up of 14 amino acids. Trimming at V came to 4 bases and at J to 4 bases, leaving 3 bases not matched to a gene. CDR1 LGHNA and CDR2 YSLEER come from the germline V gene. This CDR3 reads CASSRSGTYNEQFF. The CDR3 DNA reads as TGCGCCAGCAGCCGTAGCGGGACTTACAATGAGCAGTTCTTC.

The J gene is TRBJ2-7, the V gene TRBV18; TRBD2 might be the D (6 bases). The germline CDR1 and CDR2 sequences are KGHSH and LQKENI. The CDR3 runs to 14 residues. Trimming took off 0 bases at V and 3 bases at J, with 9 bases between the two ends. CDR3 bases: TGTGCCAGCTCACCACCGGGAGGAGTCTACGAGCAGTACTTC. Its translation is CASSPPGGVYEQYF. Full variable domain (outside the CDR3, taken from reference TRBV18 and TRBJ2-7): NAGVMQNPRHLVRRRGQEARLRCSPMKGHSHVYWYRQLPEEGLKFMVYLQKENIIDESGMPKERFSAEFPKEGPSILRIQQVVRGDSAAYFCASSPPGGVYEQYFGPGTRLTVT.

This chain joins TRBV6-5 and TRBJ2-7; D remains unclear. Germline CDR1 and CDR2: MNHEY and SVGAGI. The CDR3 is 15 amino acids. Trimming cost V 7 bases and J 9 bases, with 25 bases left between them. CDR3 DNA sequence: TGTGCCAGCACCGAAAGGGCAGGCCATAATAGAGGGCAGTACTTC. This encodes CASTERAGHNRGQYF.

This clone has a single count. The V gene is TRBV2, the J gene TRBJ1-3, with D possibly being TRBD1 (6 bases). V shed 6 bases and J shed 0 bases, with 15 bases lying between them. The CDR3 totals 16 residues. Germline CDR1 is SNHLY and CDR2 is FYNNEI. The CDR3 sequence: CASSPPDRFSGNTIYF. The CDR3 DNA sequence: TGTGCCAGCAGCCCCCCGGACAGATTCTCTGGAAACACCATATATTTT. Looking up the rest from reference TRBV2 and TRBJ1-3 gives the full variable domain: EPEVTQTPSHQVTQMGQEVILRCVPISNHLYFYWYRQILGQKVEFLVSFYNNEISEKSEIFDDQFSVERPDGSNFTLKIRSTKLEDSAMYFCASSPPDRFSGNTIYFGEGSWLTVV.

The V call is TRBV6-1, the J call TRBJ1-4, with D maybe TRBD1 (6 bases). V was clipped by 1 base and J by 8 bases, with 17 bases between them. CDR1 is MNHNS and CDR2 is SASEGT in the germline V gene. The CDR3 has 16 amino acids. The CDR3 sequence: CASSEESSGGREKLFF. DNA of the CDR3: TGTGCCAGCAGTGAAGAGAGCTCCGGGGGCCGGGAAAAACTGTTTTTT.

The chain joins TRBV10-3 to TRBJ2-7, with D tentatively TRBD1 (5 bases). Germline V CDR1 and CDR2: ENHRY, SYGVKD. V was trimmed by 5 bases and J by 6 bases, leaving 8 bases between them. The length of the CDR3 is 11 residues. The DNA for the CDR3 is TGTGCCATCAGTTACACAGGCGAGCAGTACTTC. The encoded protein is CAISYTGEQYF.

This sequence joins TRBV9 and TRBJ1-5, with 11 nucleotides matching TRBD1. Per germline, CDR1 SGDLS and CDR2 YYNGEE. V was pared by 3 bases and J by 7 bases, with 9 bases of the junction left unmatched. CDR3 size: 16 residues. DNA of the CDR3: TGTGCCAGCAGCGGAGGGACAGGGGGATCTTGGCAGCCCCAGCATTTT. Amino acid sequence: CASSGGTGGSWQPQHF.

This chain uses TRBV27 with TRBJ1-2, with 8 bases that match TRBD1. Germline trimming cut 2 bases from V and 2 bases from J; bases unmatched to any gene: 4. Germline V lookup: CDR1 MNHEY, CDR2 SMNVEV (reference sequence). This CDR3 is 15 amino acids long. The CDR3 sequence: CASSLVGQGNYGYTF. The CDR3 DNA follows: TGTGCCAGCAGTTTAGTAGGACAGGGAAACTATGGCTACACCTTC.

DNA of the CDR3: TGTGCCAGCAGTAACAGCGGGAAGATAACTAACTATGGCTACACCTTC. Its protein product is CASSNSGKITNYGYTF. This sequence joins TRBV3-1 (or the pseudogene TRBV3-2) and TRBJ1-2; D uncertain. Trimming took off 6 bases at V and 0 bases at J, with 17 bases between the two ends. Germline V gene lookup returns CDR1 LGHDT and CDR2 YNNKEL (reference sequence). The CDR3 contains 16 residues.

This chain links TRBV27 with TRBJ2-6; D remains ambiguous. V gave up 6 bases and J gave up 0 bases, with 12 bases separating them. Germline V gene lookup returns CDR1 MNHEY and CDR2 SMNVEV (reference sequence). CDR3 length: 16 residues. CDR3 DNA sequence: TGTGCCAGCAGACTCTCGGGTTTCTCTGGGGCCAACGTCCTGACTTTC. Translating gives CASRLSGFSGANVLTF.

This clone has just one count. The rearrangement links TRBV20-1 to TRBJ1-2; 8 bases are a match to TRBD1. The V gene's germline CDR1 is DFQATT and CDR2 SNEGSKA (reference sequence). The ends lost 3 bases at V and 0 bases at J; junction bases unmatched: 6. The CDR3 runs to 15 residues. The CDR3 region is CSASPGTGANYGYTF. The CDR3 DNA reads as TGCAGTGCTAGTCCCGGGACAGGAGCTAACTATGGCTACACCTTC.

Details on this clone: The same CDR3 arises from other DNA sequences in this sample as well. V and J are TRBV10-3 and TRBJ1-1, with no clear D. V was pared by 3 bases and J by 3 bases, with 8 bases between. The CDR3 totals 13 residues. Germline-derived CDR1 and CDR2 are ENHRY and SYGVKD. In DNA form, the CDR3 reads TGTGCCATCAGTGATCGTGGGGACACTGAAGCTTTCTTT. Translating it yields CAISDRGDTEAFF.

The chain recombines TRBV6-6 with TRBJ2-7, with 8 bases aligning to TRBD1. V dropped 4 bases and J dropped 5; count of bases not matched to a gene: 4. CDR1 and CDR2 from the germline V gene are MNHNY and SVGAGI (reference sequence). The CDR3 sequence is 13 residues long. The CDR3 bases are TGTGCCAGCAGTTGGACAGGGATGGACGAGCAGTACTTC. It translates to CASSWTGMDEQYF.

The chain couples TRBV6-2 or TRBV6-3 to TRBJ2-4; 8 positions match TRBD2. J lost 7 bases, V lost 5 bases, and 4 bases had no gene match. Germline values: CDR1 MNHEY, CDR2 SVGEGT. The CDR3 covers 13 residues. CDR3 region: CASSQIAGNIQYF. CDR3 sequence (DNA): TGTGCCAGCAGTCAAATAGCGGGGAACATTCAGTACTTC.

This clone has only one observation. One end of the junction varies from germline; a read error may be responsible. The rearrangement uses TRBV24-1 and TRBJ2-1; 12 bases line up with TRBD2. Germline loops: CDR1 KGHDR, CDR2 SFDVKD. The length of the CDR3 is 14 residues. The DNA of the CDR3 is TGTGCCACCAGTGAGAGCGGGACTAGCGGGCCCCAGGTCTTC. Translating gives CATSESGTSGPQVF.

The chain uses TRBV2 and TRBJ1-3; 7 nucleotides match TRBD1. The CDR3 totals 15 residues. Germline assignment: CDR1 SNHLY and CDR2 FYNNEI. The V segment lost 2 bases and the J segment 2 bases; nucleotides outside the gene matches: 3. For the CDR3, the DNA is TGTGCCAGCAGTGAAATGACAGGGCCTGGAAACACCATATATTTT. Amino acids: CASSEMTGPGNTIYF.

V gene TRBV6-5 combines with J gene TRBJ1-4; 7 positions agree with TRBD1. The CDR3 has 13 residues. Germline assignment: CDR1 MNHEY and CDR2 SVGAGI. The V segment lost 11 bases and the J segment 7 bases; nucleotides outside the gene matches: 10. The CDR3 spells CAVGGQLLEKLFF. CDR3 nucleotides: TGTGCCGTTGGGGGACAGCTTCTTGAAAAACTGTTTTTT.

This chain connects TRBV25-1 to TRBJ2-2, with 7 nucleotides matching TRBD2. After removal of 3 bases from V and 2 bases from J, the junction contained 3 bases not matched to a gene. Germline lookup yields CDR1 MGHDK and CDR2 SYGVNS. The length of the CDR3 is 15 residues. CDR3 in amino acids: CASSDPSGNTGELFF. The CDR3 DNA sequence: TGTGCCAGCAGTGACCCTAGCGGAAACACCGGGGAGCTGTTTTTT.

This chain joins TRBV6-5 and TRBJ1-3; maybe TRBD1 (6 bases). Trimming cost V 6 bases and J 2 bases, with 8 bases left between them. The V gene's germline CDR1 is MNHEY and CDR2 SVGAGI. CDR3 length: 13 residues. CDR3 residues: CASSRTAGNTIYF. CDR3 bases: TGTGCCAGCAGCCGGACAGCTGGAAACACCATATATTTT.

The chain links TRBV27 to TRBJ1-2; the D gene is possibly TRBD1 (6 bases). Germline CDR1 reads MNHEY; CDR2 reads SMNVEV (reference sequence). The CDR3 extends over 14 amino acids. Trimming cost V 6 bases and J 4 bases, with 15 bases left between them. This chain's CDR3 is CASRMTGGGYGYTF. Here the CDR3 DNA reads TGTGCCAGCAGGATGACAGGAGGGGGCTATGGCTACACCTTC.